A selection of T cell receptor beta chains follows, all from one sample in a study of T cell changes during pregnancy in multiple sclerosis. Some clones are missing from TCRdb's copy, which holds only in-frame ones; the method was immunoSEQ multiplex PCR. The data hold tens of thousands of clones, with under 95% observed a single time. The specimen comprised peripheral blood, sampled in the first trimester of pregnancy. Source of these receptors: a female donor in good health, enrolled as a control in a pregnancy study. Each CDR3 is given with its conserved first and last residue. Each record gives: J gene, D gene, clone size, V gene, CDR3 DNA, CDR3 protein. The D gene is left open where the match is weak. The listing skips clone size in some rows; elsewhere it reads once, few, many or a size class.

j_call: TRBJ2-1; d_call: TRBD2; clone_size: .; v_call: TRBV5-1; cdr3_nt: TGCGCCAGCAGCCCTAAGTGGACTAGCGGGGGACCTAATGAGCAGTTCTTC; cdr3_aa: CASSPKWTSGGPNEQFF
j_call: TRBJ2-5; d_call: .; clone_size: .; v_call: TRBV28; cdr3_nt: TGTGCCAGCTCTACCACCCTCGAGACCCAGTACTTC; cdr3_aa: CASSTTLETQYF
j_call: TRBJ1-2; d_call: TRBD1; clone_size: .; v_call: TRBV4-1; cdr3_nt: TGCGCCAGCAGATCGACAGGGGCGAGTGGAAGCGGCTACACCTTC; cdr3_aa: CASRSTGASGSGYTF
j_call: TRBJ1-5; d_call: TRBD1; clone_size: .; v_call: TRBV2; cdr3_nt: TGTGCCAGCTCTTACCTGGGACAGGGAGGAAATCAGCCCCAGCATTTT; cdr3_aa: CASSYLGQGGNQPQHF
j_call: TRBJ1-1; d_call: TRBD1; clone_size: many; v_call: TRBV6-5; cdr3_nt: TGTGCCAGCAGCCTCACAGGGGGCTCGACTGAAGCTTTCTTT; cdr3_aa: CASSLTGGSTEAFF
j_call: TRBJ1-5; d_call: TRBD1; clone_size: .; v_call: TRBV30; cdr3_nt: TGTGCCTGGGGGACAGCAAATCAGCCCCAGCATTTT; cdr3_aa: CAWGTANQPQHF
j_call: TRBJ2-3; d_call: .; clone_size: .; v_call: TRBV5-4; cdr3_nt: TGTGCCAGCAGCGCCTCAACGCAGGGGTGGGATACGCAGTATTTT; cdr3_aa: CASSASTQGWDTQYF
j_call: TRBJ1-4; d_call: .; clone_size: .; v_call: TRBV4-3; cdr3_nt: TGCGCCAGCAGCCAAGATCGGACAGTGCGGACTAATGAAAAACTGTTTTTT; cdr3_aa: CASSQDRTVRTNEKLFF
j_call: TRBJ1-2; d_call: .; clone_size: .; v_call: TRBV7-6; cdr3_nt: TGTGCCAGCAGCTTAGGAGGGAATTATGGCTACACCTTC; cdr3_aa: CASSLGGNYGYTF
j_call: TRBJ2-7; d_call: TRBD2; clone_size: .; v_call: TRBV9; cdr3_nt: TGTGCCAGCAGCGTAGAGGGACTACCAGCCTACGAGCAGTACTTC; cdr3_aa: CASSVEGLPAYEQYF
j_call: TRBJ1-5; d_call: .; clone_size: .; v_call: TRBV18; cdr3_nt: TGTGCCAGCTCACCGACTTCAGGGATCAATCAGCCCCAGCATTTT; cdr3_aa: CASSPTSGINQPQHF
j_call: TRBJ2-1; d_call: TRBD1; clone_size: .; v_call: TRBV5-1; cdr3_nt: TGCGCCAGCAGCTTGGGACAGGGCTACAATGAGCAGTTCTTC; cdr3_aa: CASSLGQGYNEQFF
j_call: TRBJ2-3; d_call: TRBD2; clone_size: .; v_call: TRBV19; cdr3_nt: TGTGCCAGTAGTAGGATAGCGGGGCGAACAGATACGCAGTATTTT; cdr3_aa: CASSRIAGRTDTQYF
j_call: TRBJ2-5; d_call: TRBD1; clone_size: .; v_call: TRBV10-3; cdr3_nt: TGTGCCATCAGTGACCCGGGACAGGGGGAAGAGACCCAGTACTTC; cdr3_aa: CAISDPGQGEETQYF
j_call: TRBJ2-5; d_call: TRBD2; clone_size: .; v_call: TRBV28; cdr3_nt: TGTGCCAGCTTTAGAGCGGGAGGGCCGGAAGAGACCCAGTACTTC; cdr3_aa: CASFRAGGPEETQYF
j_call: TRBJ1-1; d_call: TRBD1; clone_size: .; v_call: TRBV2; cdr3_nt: TGTGCCAGCAAATGGGACAGCATGAACACTGAAGCTTTCTTT; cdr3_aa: CASKWDSMNTEAFF
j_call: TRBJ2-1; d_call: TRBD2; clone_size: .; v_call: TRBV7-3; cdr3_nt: TGTGCCAGCAGTACTAGCGGAAAGGAGAATGAGCAGTTCTTC; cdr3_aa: CASSTSGKENEQFF
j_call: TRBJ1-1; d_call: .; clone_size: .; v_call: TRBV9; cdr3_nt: TGTGCCAGCAGCGTGGGGGGGTTGATGAACACTGAAGCTTTCTTT; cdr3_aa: CASSVGGLMNTEAFF
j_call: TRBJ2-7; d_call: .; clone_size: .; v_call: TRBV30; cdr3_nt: TGTGCCTGGAGTGGCAGGGTCTACGAGCAGTACTTC; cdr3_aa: CAWSGRVYEQYF
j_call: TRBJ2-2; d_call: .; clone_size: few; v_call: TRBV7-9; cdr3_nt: TGTGCCAGCAGCCTATACGAGACGACTGGAAACACCGGGGAGCTGTTTTTT; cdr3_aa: CASSLYETTGNTGELFF
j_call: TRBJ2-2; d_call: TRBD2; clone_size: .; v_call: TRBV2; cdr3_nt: TGTGCCACCCTACCTGGACTAGCGGCGAACACCGGGGAGCTGTTTTTT; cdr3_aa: CATLPGLAANTGELFF
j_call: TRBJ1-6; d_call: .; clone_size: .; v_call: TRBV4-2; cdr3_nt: TGTGCCAGCAGCCTCGAGTGGGGGGATGCCTATAATTCACCCCTCCACTTT; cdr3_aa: CASSLEWGDAYNSPLHF
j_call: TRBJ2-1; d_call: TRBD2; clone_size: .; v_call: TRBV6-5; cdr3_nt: TGTGCCAGCAGCCCCCTAGCGGGTCATTACAATGAGCAGTTCTTC; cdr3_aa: CASSPLAGHYNEQFF
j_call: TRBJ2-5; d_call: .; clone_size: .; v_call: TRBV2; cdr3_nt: TGTGCCAGCCGACAGGAGCGGAAACAAGAGACCCAGTACTTC; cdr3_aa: CASRQERKQETQYF
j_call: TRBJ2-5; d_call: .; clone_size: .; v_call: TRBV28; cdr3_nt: TGTGCCAGCACGTCCGGGGGTCCGGGGAAAGAGACCCAGTACTTC; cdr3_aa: CASTSGGPGKETQYF
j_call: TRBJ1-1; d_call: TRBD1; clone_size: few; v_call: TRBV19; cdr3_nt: TGTGCCAGTAGCGGACAGGGGCGTAGGCGAAACACTGAAGCTTTCTTT; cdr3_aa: CASSGQGRRRNTEAFF
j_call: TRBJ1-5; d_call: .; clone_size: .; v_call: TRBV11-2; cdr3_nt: TGTGCCAGCAGCTTAGTCGGGCCCGGGGGCAATCAGCCCCAGCATTTT; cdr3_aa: CASSLVGPGGNQPQHF
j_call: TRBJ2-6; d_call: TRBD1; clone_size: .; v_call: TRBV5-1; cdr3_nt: TGCGCCAGCAGCTTCAGGGGGCGAGCGGGGGCCAACGTCCTGACTTTC; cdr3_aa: CASSFRGRAGANVLTF
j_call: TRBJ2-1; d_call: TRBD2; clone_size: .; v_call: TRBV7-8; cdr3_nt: TGTGCCAGCAGCCGTGCTAGCGGGGGGGCCGGTGAGCAGTTCTTC; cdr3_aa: CASSRASGGAGEQFF
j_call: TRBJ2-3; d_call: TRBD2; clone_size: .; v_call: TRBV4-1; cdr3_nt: TGCGCCAGCAGCCAAGAGTCTAGCGGGAGGATTAATACGCAGTATTTT; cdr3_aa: CASSQESSGRINTQYF
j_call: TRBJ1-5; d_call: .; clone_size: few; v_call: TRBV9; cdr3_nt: TGTGCCAGCAGCGAAGGGGGGGGTTGGGATCAGCCCCAGCATTTT; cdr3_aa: CASSEGGGWDQPQHF
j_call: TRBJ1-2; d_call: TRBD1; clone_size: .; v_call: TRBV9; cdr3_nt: TGTGCCAGCAGCGCGAACAGGGGCAAGGGCTACACCTTC; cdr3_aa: CASSANRGKGYTF
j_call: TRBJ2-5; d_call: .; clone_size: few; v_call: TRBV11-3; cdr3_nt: TGTGCCAGCAGCTTAGGCGAGCTTGAGACCCAGTACTTC; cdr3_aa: CASSLGELETQYF
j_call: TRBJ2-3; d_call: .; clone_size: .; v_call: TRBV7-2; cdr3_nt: TGTGCCAGCAGCTTATCTCTGGGGGGGCTGACAGATACGCAGTATTTT; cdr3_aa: CASSLSLGGLTDTQYF
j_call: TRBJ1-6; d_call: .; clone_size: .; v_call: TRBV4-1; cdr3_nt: TGCGCCAGCAGTCCACAGGGCCACGCCTATAATTCACCCCTCCACTTT; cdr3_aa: CASSPQGHAYNSPLHF
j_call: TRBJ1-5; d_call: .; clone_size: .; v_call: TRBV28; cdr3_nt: TGTGCCAGCAGTTTATCTCGTAGCAATCAGCCCCAGCATTTT; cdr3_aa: CASSLSRSNQPQHF
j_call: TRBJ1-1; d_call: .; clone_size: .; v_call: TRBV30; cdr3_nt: TGTGCCTGGATCACACCTGTGGGCAGGGGAACTGAAGCTTTCTTT; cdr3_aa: CAWITPVGRGTEAFF
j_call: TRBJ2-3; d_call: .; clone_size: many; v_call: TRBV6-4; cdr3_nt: TGTGCCAGCAGTGACTCCGGGGGGCCCACAGATACGCAGTATTTT; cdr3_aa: CASSDSGGPTDTQYF
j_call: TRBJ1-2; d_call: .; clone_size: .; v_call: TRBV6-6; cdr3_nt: TGTGCCAGCAGACCTACGGAGGGCTACACCTTC; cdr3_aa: CASRPTEGYTF
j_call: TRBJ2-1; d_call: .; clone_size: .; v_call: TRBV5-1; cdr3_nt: TGCGCCAGCAGCTCGGAACCGGGACTTCGGTACAATGAGCAGTTCTTC; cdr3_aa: CASSSEPGLRYNEQFF
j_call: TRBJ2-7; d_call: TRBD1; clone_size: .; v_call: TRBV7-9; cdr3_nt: TGTGCCAGCAGCTTCCGGGACAGGTACGAGCAGTACTTC; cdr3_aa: CASSFRDRYEQYF
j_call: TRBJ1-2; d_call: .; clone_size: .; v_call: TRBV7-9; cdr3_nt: TGTGCCAGCAGCCAGATGACAGGTGGAGATGGCTACACCTTC; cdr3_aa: CASSQMTGGDGYTF
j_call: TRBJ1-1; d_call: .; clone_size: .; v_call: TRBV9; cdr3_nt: TGTGCCAGCAGCGTAGGTCGTTCGGGGTTTGCAACTGAAGCTTTCTTT; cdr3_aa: CASSVGRSGFATEAFF
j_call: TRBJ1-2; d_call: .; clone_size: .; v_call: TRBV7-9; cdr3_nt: TGTGCCAGCAGCTTAGACGGTGGCTACACCTTC; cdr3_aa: CASSLDGGYTF
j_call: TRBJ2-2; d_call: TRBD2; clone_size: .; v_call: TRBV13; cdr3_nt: TGTGCCAGCAGCACCTGGACTAGCGTGAACACCGGGGAGCTGTTTTTT; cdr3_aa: CASSTWTSVNTGELFF
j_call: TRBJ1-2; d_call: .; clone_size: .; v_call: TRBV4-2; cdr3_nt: TGTGCCAGCAGCCAAGATGGGAAGGGGTTCTATGGCTACACCTTC; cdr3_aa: CASSQDGKGFYGYTF